The text below deals with one T cell receptor (beta chain). Participants comprised healthy donors of bone marrow. The data originate from a study of cytomegalovirus exposure and HLA in healthy donors. 60 Vbeta and 13 Jbeta primers were used in PCR. Assay used: immunoSEQ multiplex PCR; TCRdb lists only in-frame clones, some missing. Among some 100,000 clones listed, around 84% were seen once. The specimen sequenced was PBMCs. The source of this sequence is a woman younger than 30 in good health and CMV-seronegative.

The CDR3 coding sequence is TGTGCCAGCAGCTTGGGGGCAGCCACTGAAGCTTTCTTT. Protein sequence: CASSLGAATEAFF. J is TRBJ1-1 and V is TRBV5-4; the D is unclear. Between the trimmed V and J ends, which lost 0 bases and 4 bases, there was a span of 7 bases. The CDR3 totals 13 residues. Per germline, CDR1 SGHNT and CDR2 YYREEE (reference sequence).